Each of the 18 T cell receptor beta chains below was sequenced from the same sample in a study of PD-L1 blockade in urothelial cancer. Described time point: peripheral blood 6 weeks after treatment start. Sequenced by immunoSEQ multiplex PCR; TCRdb stores in-frame clones only, minus some. The sample contains about 43,000 clones, about four fifths of which appear only once. The input for sequencing was PBMCs, taken around atezolizumab (anti-PD-L1) treatment. The receptors were gathered from a man between 60 and 75 years old with urothelial cancer.

The chain has TRBV11-2 and TRBJ2-1; 8 bases are a match to TRBD2. The germline V gene has CDR1 SGHAT and CDR2 FQNNGV. This CDR3 is 15 amino acids long. Germline trimming cut 0 bases from V and 7 bases from J; bases unmatched to any gene: 5. The CDR3 DNA follows: TGTGCCAGCAGCTTAGACTCACTAGCGGAAAATGAGCAGTTCTTC. This codes for CASSLDSLAENEQFF.

This sequence joins TRBV2 and TRBJ1-2; TRBD1 might be the D (5 bases). The CDR3 consists of 15 residues. V was trimmed by 0 bases and J by 2 bases, leaving 10 bases between them. CDR1 and CDR2 from the germline V gene are SNHLY and FYNNEI. The CDR3 is CASSEARGGNYGYTF. CDR3 nucleotide sequence: TGTGCCAGCAGTGAAGCGCGGGGCGGGAACTATGGCTACACCTTC.

V and J are TRBV7-9 and TRBJ2-3, with 7 bases aligning to TRBD2. This CDR3 has 18 amino acids. V lost 4 bases, J lost 2 bases, and 15 bases stayed unmatched. The germline V gene has CDR1 SEHNR and CDR2 FQNEAQ (reference sequence). CDR3 nucleotides: TGTGCCAGCAGCTCACTCACCCGGCTAGCGGAGACCACAGATACGCAGTATTTT. It specifies CASSSLTRLAETTDTQYF.

The V call is TRBV9, the J call TRBJ1-5, with D tentatively TRBD1 (6 bases). The CDR3 has 14 residues. V was trimmed by 7 bases and J by 2 bases, leaving 13 bases between them. Germline V gene lookup returns CDR1 SGDLS and CDR2 YYNGEE. In nucleotides, the CDR3 is TGTGCCAGCCCAGACAGGTTCGGCAATCAGCCCCAGCATTTT. Translation gives CASPDRFGNQPQHF.

The V gene is TRBV11-2, the J gene TRBJ2-5; 7 bases fit TRBD2. This CDR3 region has 18 residues. V lost 0 bases, J lost 1 base, and 11 bases stayed unmatched. Germline loops: CDR1 SGHAT, CDR2 FQNNGV. The CDR3 spells CASSLDRGLAEGQETQYF. CDR3 DNA: TGTGCCAGCAGCTTAGATCGCGGGCTAGCGGAAGGCCAAGAGACCCAGTACTTC.

The chain carries TRBV4-2 and TRBJ2-1, with 14 positions matching TRBD2. The CDR3 contains 21 residues. V shed 0 bases and J 7 bases; nucleotides not matched to a gene: 17. The V gene's germline CDR1 is LGHNA and CDR2 YNFKEQ. CDR3 sequence (DNA): TGTGCCAGCAGCCAAGACCCGGGACTAGCGGGGGCGGCAGTCAGGTTAAATGAGCAGTTCTTC. It encodes CASSQDPGLAGAAVRLNEQFF.

This sequence joins TRBV28 and TRBJ1-3, with 7 bases lining up with TRBD1. Germline CDR1 is MDHEN and CDR2 is SYDVKM. V lost 6 bases, J lost 2 bases, and 4 bases stayed unmatched. This CDR3 has 14 amino acids. The DNA of the CDR3 is TGTGCCAGCAGCTTCCAGGGGGCTGGAAACACCATATATTTT. Protein: CASSFQGAGNTIYF.

This rearrangement joins TRBV7-9 to TRBJ1-3; a possible D gene is TRBD1 (6 bases). Germline loops: CDR1 SEHNR, CDR2 FQNEAQ (reference sequence). The CDR3 totals 16 residues. With 5 bases removed from V and 3 bases from J, the gap between germline ends came to 17 bases. In DNA form, the CDR3 reads TGTGCCAGCAGCCCCCCCCCAGGGGAAAGTGGAAACACCATATATTTT. It translates to CASSPPPGESGNTIYF.

The chain is built from TRBV5-1 and TRBJ2-3; the match to TRBD1 covers 9 bases. The trim removed 4 bases at V and 6 bases at J, leaving 9 bases unmatched. The V gene's germline CDR1 is SGHRS and CDR2 YFSETQ. The CDR3 contains 15 residues. CDR3 bases: TGCGCCAGCAGCCGAGGGACAGGGCTAAGGGATACGCAGTATTTT. The encoded protein is CASSRGTGLRDTQYF.

The chain uses TRBV5-6 and TRBJ2-3; 11 bases match TRBD2. CDR3 size: 16 residues. V lost 1 base, J lost 5 bases, and 6 bases stayed unmatched. The germline V gene encodes CDR1 SGHDT and CDR2 YYEEEE. For the CDR3, the DNA is TGTGCCAGCAGCTTGAATAGCGGGGGGGCAAGAGATACGCAGTATTTT. Translation: CASSLNSGGARDTQYF.

V usage is TRBV25-1 and J usage is TRBJ1-2, with 7 bases matching TRBD1. Germline V gives CDR1 MGHDK, CDR2 SYGVNS. With 4 bases clipped from V and 8 bases from J, the junction kept 7 bases outside the gene matches. The CDR3 is made up of 13 amino acids. CDR3 in DNA: TGTGCCAGCAGTGCGACAGGGCTGGGCGGCTACACCTTC. Translating it yields CASSATGLGGYTF.

Comment on this clone: This same CDR3 is encoded by further DNA sequences in the sample. The chain couples TRBV6-5 to TRBJ1-2, with 8 nucleotides matching TRBD1. The V and J ends lost 2 bases and 3 bases, in that order; junction bases with no gene match: 2. CDR1 and CDR2 from the germline V gene are MNHEY and SVGAGI. CDR3 length: 14 residues. The DNA of the CDR3 is TGTGCCAGCAGTTACGGGACAGGAGACTATGGCTACACCTTC. Its protein product is CASSYGTGDYGYTF.

J is TRBJ2-5 and V is TRBV5-6; the D is unclear. The CDR3 runs to 16 residues. Germline V gene data show CDR1 as SGHDT and CDR2 as YYEEEE. V dropped 1 base and J dropped 6 bases, with 19 bases sitting between them. The CDR3 nucleotides are TGTGCCAGCAGCTTGTGGAGCTTCCGAATATTACAGACCCAGTACTTC. Translation gives CASSLWSFRILQTQYF.

The rearrangement links TRBV2 to TRBJ1-5; D ambiguous. CDR1 and CDR2 from the germline V gene are SNHLY and FYNNEI. This CDR3 has 12 residues. The V end lost 10 bases, the J end lost 10 bases, and 17 bases lay between the germline ends. The CDR3 DNA follows: TGTGCCACCCCGGGGAGAATTCGACCCCAGCATTTT. As protein: CATPGRIRPQHF.

The rearrangement uses TRBV15 and TRBJ2-7; 11 positions match TRBD2. The CDR3 has 16 amino acids. CDR1 LNHNV and CDR2 YYDKDF come from the germline V gene (reference sequence). V lost 3 bases to trimming and J lost 3 bases; unmatched junction nucleotides: 7. CDR3 in amino acids: CATSSEHTSGGYEQYF. The CDR3 DNA reads TGTGCCACCAGCAGCGAACACACTAGCGGGGGCTACGAGCAGTACTTC.

V is TRBV28 and J is TRBJ1-2; 8 nucleotides align to TRBD1. This CDR3 is built from 13 residues. The V segment lost 9 bases and the J segment 3 bases; nucleotides outside the gene matches: 6. Germline V gives CDR1 MDHEN, CDR2 SYDVKM. Written as DNA, the CDR3 is TGTGCCAGTACAGGGGGTTTTGACTATGGCTACACCTTC. Protein sequence: CASTGGFDYGYTF.

The V and J genes are TRBV27 and TRBJ1-1; D may be TRBD1 (6 bases). The CDR3 is 17 residues long. The ends were cut back, 3 bases at V and 4 bases at J, with 21 bases in the middle. The germline CDR1 and CDR2 sequences are MNHEY and SMNVEV (reference sequence). CDR3 in amino acids: CASSLEVRGTIGTEAFF. The CDR3 bases are TGTGCCAGCAGTTTGGAGGTGAGGGGGACCATCGGCACTGAAGCTTTCTTT.

The rearrangement uses TRBV9 and TRBJ2-3; D is possibly TRBD2 (6 bases). This CDR3 region has 16 residues. Trimming stripped 2 bases from V and 5 bases from J, with 18 bases between. The V gene's germline CDR1 is SGDLS and CDR2 YYNGEE. The CDR3 bases are TGTGCCAGCAGCGTTACCGGGACTGGGGGGAAAGATACGCAGTATTTT. This sequence encodes CASSVTGTGGKDTQYF.